The 20 T cell receptor beta chains in this list originate from one sample, sequenced in a study of T-cell reconstitution after alpha-beta-depleted transplantation in children. Unique molecular identifiers were incorporated into the prepared TCRbeta library. TCRdb ran MiXCR on the PCR reads and lists one entry per CDR3 protein. The sample lists about 240,000 distinct CDR3 sequences, over 20% seen once, with roughly 2.6% in the top ten. The sequencing here drew on PBMCs, taken before TCRalphabeta/CD19-depleted stem cell transplant. All receptors derive from a girl aged 2-15 years with Fanconi anemia, due to receive a stem cell transplant.

This clonotype was recorded many times. The chain joins TRBV20-1 to TRBJ2-7, with D possibly matching TRBD2 (5 bases). V lost 3 bases and J 2 bases, leaving 11 bases between the germline ends. The length of the CDR3 is 13 residues. Germline CDR1 and CDR2: DFQATT and SNEGSKA (reference sequence). The CDR3 nucleotides are TGCAGTGCTAGCTCGAACGGGGCCTACGAGCAGTACTTC. Translating it yields CSASSNGAYEQYF.

The J gene is TRBJ2-3, the V gene TRBV6-5, with 7 bases lining up with TRBD2. In germline, CDR1 is MNHEY, CDR2 SVGAGI. The V and J ends lost 2 bases and 7 bases, in that order; junction bases with no gene match: 6. This CDR3 has 14 amino acids. The CDR3: CASSYAPSGYTQYF. The CDR3 bases are TGTGCCAGCAGTTACGCCCCTAGCGGATATACGCAGTATTTT.

This clonotype has only a few counts. This chain connects TRBV28 to TRBJ2-4, with D possibly being TRBD2 (5 bases). Trimming pared 4 bases from V and 3 bases from J, leaving 10 bases between. The CDR3 covers 14 residues. CDR1 and CDR2 from the germline V gene are MDHEN and SYDVKM. The CDR3 region has the DNA TGTGCCAGCAGTTCCGGACTTCTCAAAAACATTCAGTACTTC. This translates into CASSSGLLKNIQYF.

This clonotype was counted many times. The chain carries TRBV9 and TRBJ2-5, with 10 nucleotides matching TRBD2. The germline gives CDR1 SGDLS, CDR2 YYNGEE. With V trimmed by 2 bases and J by 11 bases, 9 bases remained unmatched. This CDR3 contains 14 residues. CDR3 sequence (DNA): TGTGCCAGCAGCGTGGGGCTACTAGCGGGAAGACAGTACTTC. Encoded protein: CASSVGLLAGRQYF.

This clonotype appeared many times. This sequence joins TRBV29-1 and TRBJ1-4; a weak D match, TRBD1 (6 bases). CDR1 is SQVTM and CDR2 is ANQGSEA in the germline V gene. V was shortened by 1 base and J by 0 bases, with 15 bases between the two germline ends. This CDR3 spans 17 amino acids. The CDR3 here is CSVEVLLDRTTNEKLFF. For the CDR3, the DNA is TGCAGCGTTGAAGTTCTTTTAGACAGGACAACTAATGAAAAACTGTTTTTT. The complete variable domain, with remaining parts taken from reference TRBV29-1 and TRBJ1-4, reads SAVISQKPSRDICQRGTSLTIQCQVDSQVTMMFWYRQQPGQSLTLIATANQGSEATYESGFVIDKFPISRPNLTFSTLTVSNMSPEDSSIYLCSVEVLLDRTTNEKLFFGSGTQLSVL.

This clonotype appeared many times. The J gene is TRBJ2-3, the V gene TRBV28; perhaps TRBD2 as D (5 bases). Germline CDR1 and CDR2: MDHEN and SYDVKM. The V and J ends lost 5 bases and 4 bases respectively, with 16 bases between them. The CDR3 spans 15 residues. CDR3: CASSPSTFMADTQYF. Here the CDR3 DNA reads TGTGCCAGCAGTCCTAGCACGTTTATGGCAGATACGCAGTATTTT.

In its sample, this clonotype was seen a few times. The chain has TRBV5-1 and TRBJ2-1; 7 nucleotides line up with TRBD2. CDR1 is SGHRS, CDR2 YFSETQ, per germline. CDR3 length: 13 residues. V shed 0 bases and J 9 bases; nucleotides not matched to a gene: 3. The CDR3 loop reads CASSLGLAGEQFF. The CDR3 DNA reads as TGCGCCAGCAGCTTGGGACTAGCCGGTGAGCAGTTCTTC.

This clonotype was seen only a few times. This chain connects TRBV5-1 to TRBJ1-2, with 9 bases that match TRBD1. Germline V gives CDR1 SGHRS, CDR2 YFSETQ. The CDR3 has 14 residues. J gave up 5 bases and V 3 bases, and 5 bases lay outside the gene matches. CDR3 sequence (DNA): TGCGCCAGCAGCTGGGACAGGGAGAAGTATGGCTACACCTTC. As protein: CASSWDREKYGYTF.

This clonotype came up a few times. The chain employs TRBV20-1 and TRBJ2-7; no reliable D call. This CDR3 region has 12 residues. The germline V and J ends were trimmed by 6 bases and 3 bases, with 12 bases remaining between them. Germline V lookup: CDR1 DFQATT, CDR2 SNEGSKA (reference sequence). Here the CDR3 DNA reads TGCAGTGCCACCCGATGGGACTACGAGCAGTACTTC. Encoded protein: CSATRWDYEQYF.

The chain carries TRBV15 and TRBJ2-5; 8 bases align to TRBD1. CDR1 LNHNV and CDR2 YYDKDF come from the germline V gene (reference sequence). The CDR3 has 15 amino acids. V trimming: 3 bases; J trimming: 4 bases; junction bases outside the gene matches: 7. This CDR3 is CATSSNTGGPETQYF. The CDR3 bases are TGTGCCACCAGCAGCAATACAGGGGGGCCAGAGACCCAGTACTTC.

The chain joins TRBV7-8 to TRBJ2-5; D gene uncertain. V lost 0 bases and J lost 4, with 9 bases in between. This CDR3 has 14 residues. Germline CDR1 SGHVS, CDR2 FQNEAQ. CDR3 sequence: CASSLAPPGETQYF. CDR3 coding DNA: TGTGCCAGCAGCTTAGCCCCTCCTGGAGAGACCCAGTACTTC.

This clonotype was counted ten times or more. V is TRBV6-5 and J is TRBJ2-7; the D is unclear. Germline V gene lookup returns CDR1 MNHEY and CDR2 SVGAGI. V shed 2 bases and J shed 2 bases, with 10 bases lying between them. This CDR3 has 14 residues. CDR3 region: CASSYGSGPYEQYF. Here the CDR3 DNA reads TGTGCCAGCAGTTACGGCTCTGGGCCCTACGAGCAGTACTTC.

This clonotype was counted only a few times. The chain carries TRBV29-1 and TRBJ2-7; 10 bases match TRBD1. V lost 4 bases and J lost 1; bases outside the gene matches: 1. Germline CDR1 SQVTM, CDR2 ANQGSEA. This CDR3 is 13 amino acids long. The CDR3 coding sequence is TGCAGCGTTGGACAGGGGGCTTCCTACGAGCAGTACTTC. Amino acids: CSVGQGASYEQYF.

In this sample, this clonotype turned up a few times. This chain joins TRBV4-1 and TRBJ2-1; the D gene could be TRBD1 or TRBD2 (5 bases each). There are 13 residues in the CDR3. Germline values: CDR1 MGHRA, CDR2 YSYEKL. CDR3 nucleotide sequence: TGCGCGGTGGGGGTCGGCTCCTACAATGAGCAGTTCTTC. It translates to CAVGVGSYNEQFF.

The J gene is TRBJ1-1, the V gene TRBV6-1; 10 bases align to TRBD1. J was trimmed by 5 bases and V by 0 bases; bases with no gene match: 6. The CDR3 has 16 residues. Germline CDR1 is MNHNS and CDR2 is SASEGT. The DNA for the CDR3 is TGTGCCAGCAGTGAAGCTTTTCGGACAGGGGGTACTGAAGCTTTCTTT. Its protein is CASSEAFRTGGTEAFF.

On this clonotype: Mismatch with germline at one junction end may stem from a read error. The chain has TRBV7-9 and TRBJ1-2; the D is unclear. The germline CDR1 and CDR2 sequences are SEHNR and FQNEAQ (reference sequence). This CDR3 is 12 amino acids long. The CDR3 DNA reads TGTGCCAGCAGCTTCAGCAGCTATGGCTACAACTTC. This codes for CASSFSSYGYNF.

The V and J genes are TRBV29-1 and TRBJ1-2; no reliable D call. CDR1 is SQVTM and CDR2 is ANQGSEA in the germline V gene. This CDR3 is 14 amino acids long. V lost 4 bases and J lost 5, with 17 bases in between. For the CDR3, the DNA is TGCAGCGTTGGGGTACCCCAGCCAGATTATGGCTACACCTTC. As protein: CSVGVPQPDYGYTF.

V and J are TRBV29-1 and TRBJ2-1; D might be TRBD2 (6 bases). Germline V gene lookup returns CDR1 SQVTM and CDR2 ANQGSEA. The CDR3 has 14 amino acids. V gave up 2 bases and J gave up 0 bases, with 8 bases separating them. CDR3 DNA sequence: TGCAGCGTTGAAACTAGCCGCTCCTACAATGAGCAGTTCTTC. Its protein is CSVETSRSYNEQFF.

This clonotype has a count of ten or more. The genes are TRBV27 and TRBJ1-3; D not certain. The CDR3 loop spans 13 amino acids. The V end lost 4 bases, the J end lost 4 bases, and 8 bases lay between the germline ends. Germline V gene data show CDR1 as MNHEY and CDR2 as SMNVEV (reference sequence). CDR3 protein: CASSSQTGNTIYF. The CDR3 bases are TGTGCCAGCAGTTCGCAGACCGGAAACACCATATATTTT.

V gene TRBV29-1 combines with J gene TRBJ2-7, with 7 bases identical to TRBD1. Trimming removed 8 bases from V and 2 bases from J; junction bases left unmatched: 6. From germline, CDR1 is SQVTM and CDR2 ANQGSEA. The CDR3 has 12 residues. The CDR3 here is CSILGQTYEQYF. DNA for the CDR3: TGCAGCATTCTGGGACAGACCTACGAGCAGTACTTC.